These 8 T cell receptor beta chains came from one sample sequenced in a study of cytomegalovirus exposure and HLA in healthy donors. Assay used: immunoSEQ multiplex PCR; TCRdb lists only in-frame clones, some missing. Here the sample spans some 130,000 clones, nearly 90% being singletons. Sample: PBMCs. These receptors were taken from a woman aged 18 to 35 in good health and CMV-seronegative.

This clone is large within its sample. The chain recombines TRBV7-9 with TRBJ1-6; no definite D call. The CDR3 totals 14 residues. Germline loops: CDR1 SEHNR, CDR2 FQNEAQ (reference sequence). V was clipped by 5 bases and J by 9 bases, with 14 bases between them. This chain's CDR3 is CASSPPEVFSPLHF. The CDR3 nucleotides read TGTGCCAGCAGCCCCCCCGAGGTTTTTTCACCCCTCCACTTT.

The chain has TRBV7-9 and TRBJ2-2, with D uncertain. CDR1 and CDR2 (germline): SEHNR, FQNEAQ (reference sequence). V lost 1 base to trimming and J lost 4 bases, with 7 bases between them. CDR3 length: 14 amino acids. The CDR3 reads CASSLDTSTGELFF. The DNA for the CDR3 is TGTGCCAGCAGCTTAGACACCTCCACCGGGGAGCTGTTTTTT.

This chain's CDR3 is CASSLGFRTEAFF. CDR3 bases: TGTGCCAGCAGCTTGGGGTTCCGGACTGAAGCTTTCTTT. V usage is TRBV5-6 and J usage is TRBJ1-1; D gene ambiguous. The CDR3 runs to 13 residues. The V gene's germline CDR1 is SGHDT and CDR2 YYEEEE. Deletions cut 0 bases from V and 5 bases from J, with 8 bases between.

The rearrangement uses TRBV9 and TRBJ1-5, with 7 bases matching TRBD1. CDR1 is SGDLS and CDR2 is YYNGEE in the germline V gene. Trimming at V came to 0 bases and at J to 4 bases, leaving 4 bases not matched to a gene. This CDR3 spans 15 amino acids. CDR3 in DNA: TGTGCCAGCAGCGTAGGGGGGACAGCGAATCAGCCCCAGCATTTT. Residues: CASSVGGTANQPQHF.

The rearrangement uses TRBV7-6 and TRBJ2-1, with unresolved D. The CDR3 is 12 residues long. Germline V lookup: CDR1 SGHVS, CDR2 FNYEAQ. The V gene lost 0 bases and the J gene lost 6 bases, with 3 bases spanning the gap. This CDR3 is CASSLARNEQFF. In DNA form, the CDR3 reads TGTGCCAGCAGCTTAGCCCGCAATGAGCAGTTCTTC. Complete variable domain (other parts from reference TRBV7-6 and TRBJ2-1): GAGVSQSPRYKVTKRGQDVALRCDPISGHVSLYWYRQALGQGPEFLTYFNYEAQQDKSGLPNDRFSAERPEGSISTLTIQRTEQRDSAMYRCASSLARNEQFFGPGTRLTVL.

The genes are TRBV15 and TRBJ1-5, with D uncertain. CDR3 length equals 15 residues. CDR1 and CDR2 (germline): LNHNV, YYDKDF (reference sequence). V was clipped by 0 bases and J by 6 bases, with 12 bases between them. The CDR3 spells CATSRDFGVSQPQHF. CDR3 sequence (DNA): TGTGCCACCAGCAGAGATTTCGGGGTAAGTCAGCCCCAGCATTTT.

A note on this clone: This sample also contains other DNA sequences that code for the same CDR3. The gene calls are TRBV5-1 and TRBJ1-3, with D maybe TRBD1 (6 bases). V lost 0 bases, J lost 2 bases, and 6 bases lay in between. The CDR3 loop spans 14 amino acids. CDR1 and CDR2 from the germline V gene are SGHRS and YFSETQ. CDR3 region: CASSLGGPGNTIYF. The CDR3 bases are TGCGCCAGCAGCTTGGGGGGGCCTGGAAACACCATATATTTT. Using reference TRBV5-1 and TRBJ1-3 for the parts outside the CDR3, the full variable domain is KAGVTQTPRYLIKTRGQQVTLSCSPISGHRSVSWYQQTPGQGLQFLFEYFSETQRNKGNFPGRFSGRQFSNSRSEMNVSTLELGDSALYLCASSLGGPGNTIYFGEGSWLTVV.

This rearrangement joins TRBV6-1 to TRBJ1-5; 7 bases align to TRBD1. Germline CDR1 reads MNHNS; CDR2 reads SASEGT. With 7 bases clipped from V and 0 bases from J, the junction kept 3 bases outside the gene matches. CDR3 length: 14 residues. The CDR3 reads CASTGQPSNQPQHF. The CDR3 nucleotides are TGTGCCAGCACGGGACAGCCTAGCAATCAGCCCCAGCATTTT.